The entry that follows covers one T cell receptor (beta chain) sequence. Its antigen target is currently unknown. The junction differs from germline at one of its ends, possibly a read error. Looking up the germline V gene yields CDR1 SQVTM and CDR2 ANQGSEA. CDR3 length: 15 amino acids, cysteine to phenylalanine. The only DNA kept is the CDR3, 45 bases in frame from the first base. The donors were healthy, HIV-negative adults with no recently reported acute infections or vaccinations. All donors were Caucasian adults living in Nashville, Tennessee, USA. Magnetic negative selection was used to enrich CD4+ T cells, after which naive cells were positively selected on CD45RA and the negative fraction became the memory subset. After blood collection by leukapheresis, PBMCs were isolated using Ficoll-Histopaque density gradient centrifugation and then cryopreserved in the vapor phase of liquid nitrogen. Analytical flow cytometry was used to check the purity and quantity of every magnetically sorted T cell population. Genomic DNA was isolated from every sorted fraction and measured by UV absorbance on a Nanodrop 2000c.

The data belong to a study of shared clonotypes between healthy human individuals (dated by TCRdb to 2019 to 2021). As for the study more broadly: Two women and a few men aged 18 to 49 years were included in the cohort. Leukapheresis yielded between about 0.9 and 9.5 billion PBMCs per donor. Libraries were prepared and TCR repertoires were sequenced by different laboratories using diverse techniques, in order to increase sequencing depth and limit assay-specific biases. Blood TCR repertoires of a handful of healthy adults were deeply sequenced to estimate repertoire size and the extent of clonotype sharing between individuals. For each donor, CD4 naive and CD4 memory were each run on three plates, CD8 naive on two plates, and CD8 memory on one plate.

General study outcomes and caveats: Naive subsets generally had larger estimated clonotype richness than memory subsets did. The small number of donors limited the genetic and exposure-history diversity represented. Rarefaction of sorted-subset datasets indicated incomplete sequencing despite the large sequencing depth. Only blood was sampled, and tissue TCR repertoires likely differ from those in blood. Pairwise subsampling indicated that sequencing depth was expected to affect the degree of clonotype sharing among donors. When a few donors were compared, the shared fraction of clonotypes was around 5.1% for naive CD4, around 4% for naive CD8, roughly 2.3% for memory CD4, and under 0.5% for memory CD8. Compared with non-shared clonotypes, the clonotypes found in all four sorted-subset donors had higher generation probabilities.

TCR CDR3 regions were amplified from genomic DNA by multiplex PCR using the deep immunoSEQ assay. Genomic DNA extracted from each cell subset was distributed evenly over all wells of several immunoSEQ 96-well plates, and each plate served as one replicate. For sorted subsets, around 200 ng genomic DNA, equal to 30,000 to 35,000 T cell genomes, was loaded into each replicate PCR. Purified libraries were quantified with a Qubit 3.0 fluorometer, sized on a Bioanalyzer 2100, and re-quantified with the KAPA Library Quantification kit. Each immunoSEQ 96-well plate was sequenced on its own single-read 150-cycle Illumina NextSeq 550 flow cell. The authors' analysis ran thus. Because the immunoSEQ output held only junctional sequences and lacked quality scores, the filtering could not match the filtering applied to full-length reads. To assign V/J genes and CDR3, sequences were annotated against IMGT germline references using PyIR, a Python wrapper for IgBLAST v1.9. Any read was removed if the V/J assignment was weak (E-value above 1e-6), the CDR3 was missing, or the read contained stop codons, out-of-frame junctions, or ambiguous translated residues. A V3J clonotype was defined by an identical inferred V gene, J gene, and CDR3 amino acid sequence. To compute the percentage overlap between repertoires, the number of shared unique clonotypes was divided by the size of the smaller repertoire. Richness of each repertoire was evaluated using RTK rarefaction, the Chao1 estimator, and Recon v2.1 estimates of unobserved clonotypes. Generation probabilities for all TCRbeta clonotypes obtained by the gDNA method from several donors were computed using OLGA. Entries here come from immuneACCESS through TCRdb and include only in-frame sequences with V and J called. Some clones fail to appear in such tables; in the studies checked, an unresolved V gene covers under half of the shortfall, and the cause of the remainder is unknown. V and J calls and clone size are those listed in that table; D and trimming were worked out from the DNA. This sample comprises 2 million to 2.5 million clones, 93% of them detected only once. The ten biggest clones cover 0.35% to 0.45% of the sample.

The source material was naive CD4+ T cells from PBMCs. Interpreted using the paper, the cell subset or site label stands for: CD45RA+ positively selected. This clonotype was sampled from a man aged 18-30 years in good health. Some clones in this sample may be carry-over from other donors' samples. Here the chain combines TRBV29-1 and TRBJ2-2, with the D assignment possibly TRBD1 or TRBD2, given 5 matching bases for each. The DNA sequence follows: TGCAGCGTAGAAGGGACCAAGCAATCCACCGGGGAGCTGTTTTTT. This is translated as CSVEGTKQSTGELFF.